These 27 T cell receptor beta chains were all obtained from the same sample, sequenced in a study of immune evolution from preneoplasia to lung adenocarcinoma. Libraries were prepared by immunoSEQ multiplex PCR; TCRdb keeps only in-frame clonotypes and omits some of them. The sample has 4,200 or so clones, more than 65% seen once. The specimen was FFPE normal lung tissue adjacent to the tumor. All receptors derive from a person aged 50 to 70 with lung adenocarcinoma.

This chain connects TRBV6-1 to TRBJ2-7; D unclear. The germline gives CDR1 MNHNS, CDR2 SASEGT. This CDR3 contains 12 residues. Trimming pared 2 bases from V and 7 bases from J, leaving 9 bases between. The CDR3 region has the DNA TGTGCCAGCAGTGAAAAGGGCTTAGAGCAGTACTTC. Its protein product is CASSEKGLEQYF.

This clone appeared once. Germline and junction disagree at one end, which may indicate a read error. This chain links TRBV28 with TRBJ1-3, with D tentatively TRBD1 (6 bases). Per germline, CDR1 MDHEN and CDR2 SYDVKM. CDR3 length: 16 amino acids. This CDR3 is CASSFSRAQGGNTIYF. CDR3 bases: TGTGCCAGCAGTTTTAGCAGGGCACAGGGAGGAAACACTATATATTTT.

The gene calls are TRBV7-7 and TRBJ1-2, with a tentative D call TRBD1 (6 bases). V lost 1 base and J lost 0, with 9 bases in between. CDR1 is SSHAT and CDR2 is FNYEAQ in the germline V gene (reference sequence). The CDR3 is 15 residues long. CDR3 DNA: TGTGCCAGCAGCTTAGGGGACAAATCTAACTATGGCTACACCTTC. This sequence encodes CASSLGDKSNYGYTF.

J is TRBJ1-4 and V is TRBV15; TRBD1 matches 7 bases. Germline V gene data show CDR1 as LNHNV and CDR2 as YYDKDF (reference sequence). V was pared by 0 bases and J by 5 bases, with 6 bases of the junction left unmatched. The CDR3 runs to 16 residues. The CDR3 spells CATSRDLSGGNEKLFF. The CDR3 DNA reads TGTGCCACCAGCAGAGATTTGTCAGGGGGAAATGAAAAACTGTTTTTT.

The CDR3, as DNA: TGTGCCAGCAGCTTAGATTCGGGTCCTGAAGCTTTCTTT. It yields the protein CASSLDSGPEAFF. The genes are TRBV7-9 and TRBJ1-1; no definite D call. The V end was cut by 1 base, the J end by 6 bases, with 9 bases between. The CDR3 length is 13 residues. In germline, CDR1 is SEHNR, CDR2 FQNEAQ (reference sequence).

V and J are TRBV5-1 and TRBJ2-1; TRBD2 is a possible D gene (6 bases). Germline V lookup: CDR1 SGHRS, CDR2 YFSETQ. Trimming cost V 0 bases and J 3 bases, with 10 bases left between them. The CDR3 covers 15 residues. The CDR3 region has the DNA TGCGCCAGCAGCTTGGTGGCTAGCGACTACAATGAGCAGTTCTTC. Its protein product is CASSLVASDYNEQFF.

The V gene is TRBV14, the J gene TRBJ2-3, with D tentatively TRBD1 or TRBD2 (5 bases each). Germline values: CDR1 SGHDN, CDR2 FVKESK. The CDR3 has 15 amino acids. The V end was cut by 2 bases, the J end by 1 base, with 10 bases between. In DNA, the CDR3 is TGTGCCAGCAGCCAACTCGGGACCCGCACAGATACGCAGTATTTT. It yields the protein CASSQLGTRTDTQYF.

The CDR3 region has the DNA TGCGCCAGCAGCCAGTACATTCCAGATACGCAGTATTTT. This sequence encodes CASSQYIPDTQYF. The genes are TRBV4-1 and TRBJ2-3; D remains ambiguous. The CDR3 is made up of 13 amino acids. V lost 3 bases and J lost 4, with 8 bases in between. Germline assignment: CDR1 MGHRA and CDR2 YSYEKL.

This clone was observed a single time. This rearrangement joins TRBV14 to TRBJ2-4; 9 bases fit TRBD1. The V gene's germline CDR1 is SGHDN and CDR2 FVKESK. The CDR3 has 16 residues. Trimming took 5 bases from V and 3 from J; bases not matched to a gene: 8. CDR3 residues: CASSERQGVGKNIQYF. The CDR3 bases are TGTGCCAGCAGCGAGAGACAGGGGGTGGGCAAAAACATTCAGTACTTC.

The V call is TRBV11-2, the J call TRBJ1-2; 10 positions match TRBD1. This CDR3 has 15 amino acids. Germline V gene lookup returns CDR1 SGHAT and CDR2 FQNNGV. Unmatched junction bases numbered 10, after V lost 4 bases and J lost 8 bases. CDR3 sequence reads: CASSSRDRGESGYTF. As DNA, the CDR3 is TGTGCCAGCAGCTCCCGGGACAGGGGTGAAAGCGGCTACACCTTC.

Notes on this clone: The sample has other DNA sequences that encode this CDR3 too. The V and J genes are TRBV18 and TRBJ2-7; D unclear. CDR1 and CDR2 from the germline V gene are KGHSH and LQKENI. V gave up 5 bases and J gave up 5 bases, with 7 bases separating them. The CDR3 has 11 amino acids. The CDR3 sequence: CASSSSHEQYF. As DNA, the CDR3 is TGTGCCAGCTCATCTTCTCACGAGCAGTACTTC. The full variable domain, rest sourced from reference TRBV18 and TRBJ2-7, is NAGVMQNPRHLVRRRGQEARLRCSPMKGHSHVYWYRQLPEEGLKFMVYLQKENIIDESGMPKERFSAEFPKEGPSILRIQQVVRGDSAAYFCASSSSHEQYFGPGTRLTVT.

This chain joins TRBV6-5 and TRBJ2-7; 8 nucleotides agree with TRBD2. With V trimmed by 2 bases and J by 2 bases, 5 bases remained unmatched. This CDR3 comprises 15 residues. CDR1 is MNHEY and CDR2 is SVGAGI in the germline V gene. DNA of the CDR3: TGTGCCAGCAGTTACGACGGGAGGGAAACCTACGAGCAGTACTTC. Translation gives CASSYDGRETYEQYF.

Only one count was recorded for this clone. The chain recombines TRBV11-2 with TRBJ1-1; D ambiguous. CDR3 length: 14 amino acids. CDR1 and CDR2 (germline): SGHAT, FQNNGV. Trimming took off 2 bases at V and 1 base at J, with 8 bases between the two ends. The CDR3 DNA reads as TGTGCCAGCAGCTTACAGGTAGCGAACACTGAAGCTTTCTTT. Its translation is CASSLQVANTEAFF.

The chain is built from TRBV7-3 and TRBJ2-1; 7 bases fit TRBD1. The CDR3 totals 13 residues. CDR1 is SGHTA, CDR2 FQGTGA, per germline. Trimming took 6 bases from V and 6 from J; bases not matched to a gene: 5. CDR3 sequence: CASSSTGSNEQFF. The CDR3 coding sequence is TGTGCCAGCAGTTCGACAGGGTCCAATGAGCAGTTCTTC.

The chain employs TRBV9 and TRBJ1-1; no definite D call. Germline V gene lookup returns CDR1 SGDLS and CDR2 YYNGEE. The V gene lost 0 bases and the J gene lost 1 base, with 7 bases spanning the gap. This CDR3 is 14 amino acids long. The CDR3 loop reads CASSVATANTEAFF. The CDR3, as DNA: TGTGCCAGCAGCGTAGCGACGGCGAACACTGAAGCTTTCTTT.

The chain has TRBV6-1 and TRBJ1-4; TRBD1 aligns across 8 bases. Losses at the gene ends were 4 bases for V and 7 bases for J; bases not matched to a gene: 5. CDR3 size: 14 residues. Germline CDR1 MNHNS, CDR2 SASEGT. CDR3 DNA: TGTGCCAGCAGTGGGACAGGGAGGGGTGAAAAACTGTTTTTT. It codes for CASSGTGRGEKLFF.

This chain joins TRBV4-1 and TRBJ1-2; 7 bases map to TRBD1. CDR1 is MGHRA and CDR2 is YSYEKL in the germline V gene. V lost 4 bases, J lost 1 base, and 9 bases stayed unmatched. The CDR3 has 16 residues. For the CDR3, the DNA is TGCGCCAGCAGCCCCACCCGGGACAGCGGTAACTATGGCTACACCTTC. Encoded protein: CASSPTRDSGNYGYTF.

V is TRBV29-1 and J is TRBJ2-5; TRBD2 agrees at 12 bases. The germline gives CDR1 SQVTM, CDR2 ANQGSEA. The CDR3 extends over 13 amino acids. V lost 6 bases to trimming and J lost 5 bases; unmatched junction nucleotides: 4. This CDR3 is CSVTSGRWETQYF. The CDR3 region has the DNA TGCAGCGTCACTAGCGGGAGGTGGGAGACCCAGTACTTC.

The rearrangement joins TRBV6-1 to TRBJ1-5; D uncertain. CDR1 and CDR2 (germline): MNHNS, SASEGT. Between the trimmed V and J ends, which lost 3 bases and 4 bases, there was a span of 7 bases. This CDR3 has 13 residues. The DNA for the CDR3 is TGTGCCAGCAGTGATCTAGAGAATCAGCCCCAGCATTTT. This encodes CASSDLENQPQHF.

The chain links TRBV30 to TRBJ2-5; D call uncertain. Trimming took 5 bases from V and 5 from J, leaving 12 bases between them. The germline V gene has CDR1 GTSNPN and CDR2 SVGIG (reference sequence). CDR3 size: 12 residues. CDR3 protein: CAWGVGWETQYF. CDR3 DNA: TGTGCCTGGGGGGTAGGGTGGGAGACCCAGTACTTC.

The chain couples TRBV7-9 to TRBJ2-1, with D unclear. Germline values: CDR1 SEHNR, CDR2 FQNEAQ (reference sequence). Trimming took off 5 bases at V and 6 bases at J, with 11 bases between the two ends. This CDR3 is built from 13 residues. DNA of the CDR3: TGTGCCAGCAGCCTCGTTTTGGGCAATGAGCAGTTCTTC. Its translation is CASSLVLGNEQFF. The variable domain in full, completed from reference TRBV7-9 and TRBJ2-1, reads DTGVSQNPRHKITKRGQNVTFRCDPISEHNRLYWYRQTLGQGPEFLTYFQNEAQLEKSRLLSDRFSAERPKGSFSTLEIQRTEQGDSAMYLCASSLVLGNEQFFGPGTRLTVL.

This chain links TRBV7-2 with TRBJ2-2, with a tentative D call TRBD2 (5 bases). Trimming took off 4 bases at V and 4 bases at J, with 10 bases between the two ends. CDR1 is SGHTA and CDR2 is FQGNSA in the germline V gene. This CDR3 has 14 residues. CDR3 amino acids: CASSSGWGTGELFF. The CDR3 nucleotides read TGTGCCAGCAGCTCGGGATGGGGCACCGGGGAGCTGTTTTTT.

By its share, this clone is large (0.1 to 1%). The V and J genes are TRBV7-2 and TRBJ1-4, with 7 bases lining up with TRBD1. V shed 5 bases and J 4 bases; nucleotides not matched to a gene: 4. The CDR3 sequence is 14 residues long. CDR1 is SGHTA, CDR2 FQGNSA, per germline. Here the CDR3 DNA reads TGTGCCAGCAGCGGGAGACAGGGTAATGAAAAACTGTTTTTT. It encodes CASSGRQGNEKLFF.

The chain is built from TRBV18 and TRBJ1-4, with 8 bases identical to TRBD1. Looked up from germline, CDR1 is KGHSH and CDR2 is LQKENI. The junction had 9 bases not matched to a gene; V was cut back by 5 bases and J by 10 bases. The CDR3 runs to 14 residues. The CDR3 region has the DNA TGTGCCAGCTCATTACCGGACAGGGCTTCAAAACTGTTTTTT. As protein: CASSLPDRASKLFF.

The J gene is TRBJ1-2, the V gene TRBV7-2; TRBD1 matches 7 bases. The CDR3 loop spans 13 amino acids. CDR1 SGHTA and CDR2 FQGNSA come from the germline V gene. V lost 7 bases to trimming and J lost 7 bases; unmatched junction nucleotides: 9. This CDR3 is CASNKQGSGGYTF. Written as DNA, the CDR3 is TGTGCCAGCAACAAACAGGGGTCGGGTGGCTACACCTTC.

CDR3 DNA sequence: TGTGCCAGCAGTGTAGCCGGATACGAGCAGTACTTC. As protein: CASSVAGYEQYF. This sequence joins TRBV6-1 and TRBJ2-7; D unclear. The CDR3 has 12 residues. Germline V gene lookup returns CDR1 MNHNS and CDR2 SASEGT. V was clipped by 4 bases and J by 4 bases, with 8 bases between them.

The chain recombines TRBV7-2 with TRBJ2-2, with 8 nucleotides matching TRBD1. The CDR3 has 15 amino acids. Looked up from germline, CDR1 is SGHTA and CDR2 is FQGNSA. V lost 4 bases to trimming and J lost 4 bases; unmatched junction nucleotides: 5. The CDR3 nucleotides read TGTGCCAGCAGCTCGACAGGGGCGGGCACCGGGGAGCTGTTTTTT. This sequence encodes CASSSTGAGTGELFF.